This T cell receptor beta chain was recovered during a study of blood T cell repertoires in COVID-19. Study context: Sources were T cells, B-cell-depleted T cells, or PBMCs; the material itself was cDNA or gDNA.

In Seattle, patients joined the study during active infection and were tracked longitudinally. Here immunoSEQ multiplex PCR was the method, and the copy in TCRdb shows in-frame clones only, minus some. The sample contains about 180,000 clones, about 84% of which appear only once. Per the germline V gene, CDR1 is LGHDT and CDR2 is YNNKEL (reference sequence). Trimming at V came to 1 base and at J to 3 bases, leaving 9 bases not matched to a gene. This CDR3 region has 17 residues. This chain joins TRBV3-1 (or the pseudogene TRBV3-2) and TRBJ2-4; 7 bases agree with TRBD1. The origin of this receptor is a person aged 65 to 85 with COVID-19, enrolled during active disease. The sample consisted of peripheral blood. CDR3 sequence reads: CASSQGLEGAGKNIQYF. In DNA, the CDR3 is TGTGCCAGCAGCCAAGGGTTAGAGGGGGCAGGCAAAAACATTCAGTACTTC.